The next 21 T cell receptor beta chains were all read from a single sample in a study of T-cell memory formation after mild COVID-19. TCRdb fed the 5' RACE reads into MiXCR, producing one record per CDR3 protein. The sample lists about 100,000 distinct CDR3 sequences; around 10% were seen once. Sequenced material: PBMCs or a T cell subset sorted from them (not recorded which). These receptors were taken from a man between 18 and 29 years old who had mild COVID-19 (a few samples of this study predate the infection). Cell type and time point are not known.

This clonotype was seen at least ten times. The J gene is TRBJ2-2, the V gene TRBV7-9; a possible D gene is TRBD2 (6 bases). The germline CDR1 and CDR2 sequences are SEHNR and FQNEAQ (reference sequence). The V and J ends lost 5 bases and 5 bases respectively, with 15 bases between them. The CDR3 totals 15 residues. The CDR3 sequence is CASSSRLDTTGELFF. The CDR3 region has the DNA TGTGCCAGCAGCAGCCGACTAGATACGACCGGGGAGCTGTTTTTT.

This clonotype was seen only a few times. This chain links TRBV6-5 with TRBJ2-3; 10 bases map to TRBD2. V dropped 6 bases and J dropped 0; count of bases not matched to a gene: 3. CDR1 is MNHEY and CDR2 is SVGAGI in the germline V gene. The CDR3 runs 15 residues. The CDR3 coding sequence is TGTGCCAGCAGCCCGACTAGCGGGAGCACAGATACGCAGTATTTT. The encoded protein is CASSPTSGSTDTQYF.

This clonotype was found a few times. The gene calls are TRBV5-1 and TRBJ2-5, with unresolved D. The CDR3 runs 15 residues. Trimming shortened V by 0 bases and J by 4 bases, and 13 bases separated the two germline ends. Germline V lookup: CDR1 SGHRS, CDR2 YFSETQ. CDR3: CASSLALDGRETQYF. DNA for the CDR3: TGCGCCAGCAGCTTGGCCTTGGACGGACGAGAGACCCAGTACTTC.

At least ten counts were recorded for this clonotype. This rearrangement joins TRBV3-1 to TRBJ2-2; the match to TRBD1 covers 8 bases. The V segment lost 5 bases and the J segment 5 bases; nucleotides outside the gene matches: 10. In germline, CDR1 is LGHDT, CDR2 YNNKEL (reference sequence). This CDR3 has 16 residues. The CDR3 DNA reads as TGTGCCAGCAGCGACTCTACAGGGGGTTGGACCGGGGAGCTGTTTTTT. It encodes CASSDSTGGWTGELFF.

The J gene is TRBJ1-1, the V gene TRBV19; D unresolved. V was clipped by 1 base and J by 1 base, with 7 bases between them. The length of the CDR3 is 14 residues. CDR1 and CDR2 from the germline V gene are LNHDA and SQIVND (reference sequence). For the CDR3, the DNA is TGTGCCAGTAGTATAGGTCCGGGGAACACTGAAGCTTTCTTT. Protein product: CASSIGPGNTEAFF. The full variable domain, in which reference TRBV19 and TRBJ1-1 provide the parts outside the CDR3, is DGGITQSPKYLFRKEGQNVTLSCEQNLNHDAMYWYRQDPGQGLRLIYYSQIVNDFQKGDIAEGYSVSREKKESFPLTVTSAQKNPTAFYLCASSIGPGNTEAFFGQGTRLTVV.

The chain recombines TRBV7-9 with TRBJ1-2; no reliable D call. Per the germline V gene, CDR1 is SEHNR and CDR2 is FQNEAQ (reference sequence). This CDR3 spans 13 amino acids. V shed 5 bases and J shed 0 bases, with 7 bases lying between them. The CDR3 bases are TGTGCCAGCAGCCTACATACTAACTATGGCTACACCTTC. It codes for CASSLHTNYGYTF.

This clonotype was counted between two and nine times. The rearrangement joins TRBV12-3 or TRBV12-4 to TRBJ2-1, with 7 nucleotides matching TRBD2. The CDR3 extends over 17 amino acids. Germline trimming cut 5 bases from V and 9 bases from J; bases unmatched to any gene: 19. CDR3 in amino acids: CASSQPSKRGPYSEQFF. CDR3 bases: TGTGCCAGCAGTCAACCCTCTAAGCGGGGACCCTATAGTGAGCAGTTCTTC.

This clonotype has at least ten counts. The rearrangement uses TRBV7-2 and TRBJ2-3, with D perhaps TRBD2 (5 bases). Germline CDR1 and CDR2: SGHTA and FQGNSA. V lost 1 base, J lost 3 bases, and 17 bases lay in between. This CDR3 is 17 amino acids long. The CDR3: CASSLVRLGEGTDTQYF. The CDR3 nucleotides read TGTGCCAGCAGCTTAGTTCGACTCGGGGAAGGGACAGATACGCAGTATTTT. Based on the CDR3 plus reference TRBV7-2 and TRBJ2-3, the full variable domain is GAGVSQSPSNKVTEKGKDVELRCDPISGHTALYWYRQSLGQGLEFLIYFQGNSAPDKSGLPSDRFSAERTGGSVSTLTIQRTQQEDSAVYLCASSLVRLGEGTDTQYFGPGTRLTVL.

The rearrangement uses TRBV6-2 or TRBV6-3 and TRBJ2-3, with 7 bases lining up with TRBD2. Germline CDR1 reads MNHEY; CDR2 reads SVGEGT. CDR3 length: 16 amino acids. J lost 2 bases, V lost 6 bases, and 11 bases had no gene match. CDR3: CASSTWGAGNTDTQYF. The DNA of the CDR3 is TGTGCCAGCAGCACCTGGGGAGCGGGGAACACAGATACGCAGTATTTT.

V usage is TRBV27 and J usage is TRBJ2-3, with 9 bases matching TRBD2. CDR1 and CDR2 from the germline V gene are MNHEY and SMNVEV (reference sequence). This CDR3 has 16 amino acids. V trimming: 0 bases; J trimming: 4 bases; junction bases outside the gene matches: 5. In DNA form, the CDR3 reads TGTGCCAGCAGTTTATCGGCGGGGGGGCCCCCAGATACGCAGTATTTT. As protein: CASSLSAGGPPDTQYF.

On this clonotype itself: A much larger clone differs from this one at a single base, so this may be a read error. The chain carries TRBV7-3 and TRBJ2-1, with D tentatively TRBD2 (5 bases). Germline loops: CDR1 SGHTA, CDR2 FQGTGA. V lost 5 bases, J lost 3 bases, and 14 bases lay in between. The CDR3 runs to 15 residues. CDR3 amino acids: CASSPMLGVYNEQFF. The CDR3 nucleotides are TGTGCCAGCAGCCCCATGCTCGGGGTCTACAATGAGCAGTTCTTC.

In this sample, this clonotype turned up a few times. The chain couples TRBV14 to TRBJ2-2; D is ambiguous. The germline V and J ends were trimmed by 2 bases and 0 bases, with 7 bases remaining between them. CDR1 and CDR2 from the germline V gene are SGHDN and FVKESK. The length of the CDR3 is 15 residues. The CDR3 is CASSQSGSNTGELFF. The CDR3 DNA reads as TGTGCCAGCAGCCAATCCGGGTCGAACACCGGGGAGCTGTTTTTT.

This clonotype has ten or more counts. The chain employs TRBV4-2 and TRBJ2-5, with 11 bases fitting TRBD2. The CDR3 covers 16 residues. Germline CDR1 is LGHNA and CDR2 is YNFKEQ. The V gene end was trimmed by 3 bases and the J gene end by 4 bases; junction bases not matched to a gene: 7. The DNA for the CDR3 is TGTGCCAGCAGCCAGGCTAGCGGGGGGCGGGGAGAGACCCAGTACTTC. It encodes CASSQASGGRGETQYF.

In DNA form, the CDR3 reads TGTGCCACCAGTCCGACAGGGGGGGGTGTGAATGAGCAGTTCTTC. It translates to CATSPTGGGVNEQFF. The V and J genes are TRBV24-1 and TRBJ2-1; 9 bases fit TRBD1. CDR1 and CDR2 from the germline V gene are KGHDR and SFDVKD. V lost 6 bases, J lost 7 bases, and 9 bases stayed unmatched. The CDR3 consists of 15 residues.

This clonotype was detected only a few times. The chain combines TRBV4-2 with TRBJ1-3; possible D gene TRBD1, 6 bases. The ends were cut back, 0 bases at V and 0 bases at J, with 12 bases in the middle. Germline V gives CDR1 LGHNA, CDR2 YNFKEQ. This CDR3 is built from 17 residues. The CDR3 bases are TGTGCCAGCAGCCAAGATGACAGGCCACCCTCTGGAAACACCATATATTTT. It encodes CASSQDDRPPSGNTIYF.

The CDR3 coding sequence is TGTGCCAGCAGTTTAGGGCTAGCGGACACAGATACGCAGTATTTT. Its translation is CASSLGLADTDTQYF. The V gene is TRBV12-3 or TRBV12-4, the J gene TRBJ2-3; TRBD2 matches 7 bases. The length of the CDR3 is 15 residues. V shed 1 base and J 2 bases; nucleotides not matched to a gene: 3.

This clonotype was picked up a small number of times. V and J are TRBV6-5 and TRBJ1-1; TRBD1 is a possible D gene (6 bases). V lost 2 bases and J 4 bases, leaving 11 bases between the germline ends. Germline V gene sequence: CDR1 MNHEY, CDR2 SVGAGI. The CDR3 runs 14 residues. Here the CDR3 DNA reads TGTGCCAGCAGTTACCCGGGGGCGGTCACTGAAGCTTTCTTT. Protein: CASSYPGAVTEAFF.

This clonotype was seen a few times. The chain has TRBV7-6 and TRBJ2-1; TRBD2 aligns across 7 bases. The ends lost 5 bases at V and 4 bases at J; junction bases unmatched: 5. The V gene's germline CDR1 is SGHVS and CDR2 FNYEAQ. This CDR3 has 14 residues. As DNA, the CDR3 is TGTGCCAGCAGCCCAGCGGGACGGTACAATGAGCAGTTCTTC. Translated: CASSPAGRYNEQFF.

This clonotype turned up a few times. This rearrangement joins TRBV10-3 to TRBJ1-5; D is perhaps TRBD1 (5 bases). The germline CDR1 and CDR2 sequences are ENHRY and SYGVKD. The length of the CDR3 is 14 residues. V was pared by 7 bases and J by 1 base, with 11 bases between. CDR3 nucleotides: TGTGCCATCATTGGAGGGACGAGCAATCAGCCCCAGCATTTT. This translates into CAIIGGTSNQPQHF.

The chain employs TRBV30 and TRBJ1-1, with D unresolved. Trimming took 3 bases from V and 2 from J, leaving 7 bases between them. The CDR3 length is 12 residues. Germline CDR1 and CDR2: GTSNPN and SVGIG (reference sequence). The CDR3 loop reads CAWRAANTEAFF. For the CDR3, the DNA is TGTGCCTGGAGGGCGGCTAACACTGAAGCTTTCTTT.

The chain uses TRBV7-9 and TRBJ1-1; 8 bases fit TRBD1. The CDR3 runs 18 residues. Germline loops: CDR1 SEHNR, CDR2 FQNEAQ (reference sequence). The J segment lost 0 bases and the V segment lost 1 base, leaving 10 bases of the junction unmatched. The CDR3, as DNA: TGTGCCAGCAGCTTAGTAGGACAGGGAAGACCGATGAACACTGAAGCTTTCTTT. Translated, it gives CASSLVGQGRPMNTEAFF.